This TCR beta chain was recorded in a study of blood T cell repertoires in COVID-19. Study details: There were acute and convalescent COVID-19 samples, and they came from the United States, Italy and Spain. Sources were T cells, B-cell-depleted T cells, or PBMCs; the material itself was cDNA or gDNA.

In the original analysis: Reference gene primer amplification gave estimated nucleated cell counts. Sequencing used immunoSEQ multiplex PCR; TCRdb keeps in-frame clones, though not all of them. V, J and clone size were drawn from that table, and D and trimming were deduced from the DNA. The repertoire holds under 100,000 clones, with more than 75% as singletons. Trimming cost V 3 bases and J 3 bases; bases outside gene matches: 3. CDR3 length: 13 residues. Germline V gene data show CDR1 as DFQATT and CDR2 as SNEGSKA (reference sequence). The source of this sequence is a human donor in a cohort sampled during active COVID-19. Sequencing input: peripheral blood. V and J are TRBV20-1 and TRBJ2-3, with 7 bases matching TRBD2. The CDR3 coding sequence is TGCAGTGCTAGTCCAGCGGGGACAGATACGCAGTATTTT. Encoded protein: CSASPAGTDTQYF.